A single sample gave rise to the 8 T cell receptor beta chains below, sequenced in a study of blood T cell repertoires in COVID-19. The data were produced by immunoSEQ multiplex PCR, yet TCRdb's version contains in-frame clones alone and is incomplete. The sample holds 160,000 or so clones, about 86% seen once. Specimen: peripheral blood. Source of these receptors: a woman aged 70-85 years with COVID-19, enrolled during active disease.

The rearrangement links TRBV27 to TRBJ2-1; 7 bases fit TRBD2. Germline V lookup: CDR1 MNHEY, CDR2 SMNVEV (reference sequence). The CDR3 length is 16 residues. Trimming took 5 bases from V and 3 from J; bases not matched to a gene: 10. The CDR3 region has the DNA TGTGCCAGCAGTGCACGAGGGAGGGCACTCTACAATGAGCAGTTCTTC. This gives the protein CASSARGRALYNEQFF.

The chain has TRBV10-3 and TRBJ2-5, with TRBD2 as a possible D gene (6 bases). CDR3 length equals 14 residues. Trimming stripped 0 bases from V and 3 bases from J, with 8 bases between. Per germline, CDR1 ENHRY and CDR2 SYGVKD. CDR3 residues: CAISESGGEETQYF. The CDR3 DNA reads TGTGCCATCAGTGAGTCTGGCGGGGAAGAGACCCAGTACTTC.

The gene calls are TRBV15 and TRBJ1-3, with 10 bases fitting TRBD1. The CDR3 contains 15 residues. The trim removed 3 bases at V and 1 base at J, leaving 0 bases unmatched. The germline gives CDR1 LNHNV, CDR2 YYDKDF (reference sequence). CDR3 in DNA: TGTGCCACCAGCAGGGGACAGGGGTCTGGAAACACCATATATTTT. Its protein is CATSRGQGSGNTIYF.

The chain uses TRBV10-3 and TRBJ1-5; 7 positions match TRBD1. V lost 2 bases, J lost 3 bases, and 1 base stayed unmatched. The CDR3 loop spans 14 amino acids. The germline CDR1 and CDR2 sequences are ENHRY and SYGVKD. CDR3 protein: CAISEDRDNQPQHF. The CDR3 DNA reads TGTGCCATCAGTGAGGACAGGGACAATCAGCCCCAGCATTTT.

V usage is TRBV7-9 and J usage is TRBJ2-7; possible D gene TRBD2, 5 bases. The germline V gene has CDR1 SEHNR and CDR2 FQNEAQ (reference sequence). This CDR3 is 15 amino acids long. Trimming removed 5 bases from V and 4 bases from J, with 18 bases in between. CDR3 DNA sequence: TGTGCCAGCAGCCAGGTGGACTTCGGGGTTTACGAGCAGTACTTC. The encoded protein is CASSQVDFGVYEQYF.

The CDR3 region is CASSAQPGGSTDTQYF. The CDR3 DNA follows: TGTGCCAGCAGCGCACAGCCCGGGGGTAGCACAGATACGCAGTATTTT. V is TRBV9 and J is TRBJ2-3; a possible D gene is TRBD2 (6 bases). Deletions cut 3 bases from V and 0 bases from J, with 14 bases between. CDR3 length equals 16 residues. Germline V gene lookup returns CDR1 SGDLS and CDR2 YYNGEE.

J is TRBJ1-1 and V is TRBV28; TRBD1 is a possible D gene (5 bases). Germline V gene lookup returns CDR1 MDHEN and CDR2 SYDVKM. The V gene lost 5 bases and the J gene lost 10 bases, with 17 bases spanning the gap. This CDR3 is 13 amino acids long. As DNA, the CDR3 is TGTGCCAGCAGTCCTCTATCCAGGGTCGGAGCTTTCTTT. Amino acids: CASSPLSRVGAFF.

This rearrangement joins TRBV5-4 to TRBJ2-7, with 7 bases identical to TRBD1. V shed 0 bases and J 3 bases; nucleotides not matched to a gene: 6. The germline CDR1 and CDR2 sequences are SGHNT and YYREEE (reference sequence). The length of the CDR3 is 15 residues. The CDR3, as DNA: TGTGCCAGCAGCTTGGACAGGGGTTCCTTCTACGAGCAGTACTTC. The encoded protein is CASSLDRGSFYEQYF.